What follows is one TCR beta chain and its context. This entry is derived from a study of blood T cell repertoires in COVID-19. Overall study context: The analysed material was cDNA or gDNA that came from T cells, B-cell-depleted T cells, or PBMCs.

V was shortened by 1 base and J by 6 bases, with 3 bases between the two germline ends. Looked up from germline, CDR1 is SGHNT and CDR2 is YENEEA. This CDR3 is built from 11 residues. As originally analysed: Amplification of reference gene primers provided the estimated nucleated cell counts. Clones were read by immunoSEQ multiplex PCR, and TCRdb kept only the in-frame ones, dropping some. The D gene and trimming were derived from the DNA, and the V and J assignments and clone size from that table. The sample holds over 110,000 clones; approximately 82% are singletons and the top ten take 10%. Sequencing was done on a sample of peripheral blood. This clonotype was sampled from a man between 60 and 75 years old with active or convalescent COVID-19. The V gene is TRBV11-3, the J gene TRBJ1-1; no firm D call. CDR3 bases: TGTGCCAGCAGCTTAGGGCCTGAAGCTTTCTTT. It encodes CASSLGPEAFF. The full variable domain, its missing parts supplied by reference TRBV11-3 and TRBJ1-1, is EAGVVQSPRYKIIEKKQPVAFWCNPISGHNTLYWYLQNLGQGPELLIRYENEEAVDDSQLPKDRFSAERLKGVDSTLKIQPAELGDSAVYLCASSLGPEAFFGQGTRLTVV.